The T cell receptor beta chain under discussion was sequenced for a study of shared clonotypes between healthy human individuals. Study observations and caveats: Naive CD4 clonotype sharing across a few donors was about 5%.

Naive CD8 isolation took CD45RO-negative cells positively selected for CCR7 and excluded terminally differentiated effector memory CD45RA+ cells. On this clone itself: The target antigen is unknown.

In the original processing: Filtering differed, since immunoSEQ gave only junction sequences and no quality scores. Only in-frame clones appear in the TCRdb table, and some are missing; sequencing was by immunoSEQ multiplex PCR. Clonal size and the V and J genes are those of that table, whereas D and trimming came from the DNA. The table lists more than 2 million clones, around 93% of them singletons. Germline CDR1 SNHLY, CDR2 FYNNEI. The CDR3 length is 17 residues. Between the trimmed V and J ends, which lost 2 bases and 7 bases, there was a span of 20 bases. The source is a man aged 18 to 29 in good health. Some clones in this sample may be carry-over from other donors' samples. The specimen was naive CD8+ T cells from PBMCs. V usage is TRBV2 and J usage is TRBJ2-2; D perhaps matches TRBD1 (5 bases). The CDR3 bases are TGTGCCAGCAGTGAAATTTTATGGGCAGGGCAAAACGGGGAGCTGTTTTTT. This sequence encodes CASSEILWAGQNGELFF.